This T cell receptor (beta chain) was identified in a study of cytotoxic CD8 clonotypes in ibrutinib-treated CLL. For the study at large: Results showed roughly 25 partial and 2 complete responses; following median roughly 70 months, around 14 remained remitted, roughly twelve advanced.

V was pared by 0 bases and J by 3 bases, with 9 bases between. CDR1 MNHEY and CDR2 SVGAGI come from the germline V gene. This CDR3 comprises 15 residues. TCRdb keeps only in-frame clones here, not all; method: immunoSEQ multiplex PCR. The data show some 26,000 clones, approximately 85% seen once. This TCR was recovered from a human donor with chronic lymphocytic leukemia. The specimen comprised PBMCs, sampled after 24 months of ibrutinib treatment. V is TRBV6-5 and J is TRBJ1-5, with a tentative D call TRBD1 (6 bases). In DNA form, the CDR3 reads TGTGCCAGCAGTTACTCACAGGGAAACAATCAGCCCCAGCATTTT. This codes for CASSYSQGNNQPQHF.